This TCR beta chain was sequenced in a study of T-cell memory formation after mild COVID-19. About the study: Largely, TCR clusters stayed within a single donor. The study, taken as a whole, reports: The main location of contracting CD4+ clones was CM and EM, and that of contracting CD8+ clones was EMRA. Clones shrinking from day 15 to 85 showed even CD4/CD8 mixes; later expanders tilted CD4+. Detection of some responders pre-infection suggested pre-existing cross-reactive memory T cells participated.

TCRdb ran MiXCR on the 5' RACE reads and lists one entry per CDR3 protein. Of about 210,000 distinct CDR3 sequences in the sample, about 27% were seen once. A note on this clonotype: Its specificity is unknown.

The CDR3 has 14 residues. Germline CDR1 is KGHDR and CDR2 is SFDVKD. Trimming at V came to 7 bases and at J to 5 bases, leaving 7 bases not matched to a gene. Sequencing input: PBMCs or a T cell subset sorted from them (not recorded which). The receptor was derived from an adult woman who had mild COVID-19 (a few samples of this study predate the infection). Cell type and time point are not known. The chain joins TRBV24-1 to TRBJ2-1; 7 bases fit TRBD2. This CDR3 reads CATRGTGGDNEQFF. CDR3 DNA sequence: TGTGCCACCAGAGGTACGGGGGGTGACAATGAGCAGTTCTTC.